This T cell receptor (beta chain) appears in the sequencing data of a study of control samples from healthy donors and cancer patients. The CDR3 has 14 amino acids. Trimming stripped 0 bases from V and 5 bases from J, with 11 bases between. Germline CDR1 reads SGHAT; CDR2 reads FQNNGV. This table comes from immunoSEQ multiplex PCR, and its TCRdb copy is limited to in-frame clones, with some not included. Among roughly 29,000 clones listed, about 85% were seen once. Sequencing was performed on formalin-fixed, paraffin-embedded tissue. This chain connects TRBV11-2 to TRBJ2-7; D remains ambiguous. The TCR originated in a female donor with melanoma. CDR3 protein: CASSLDSFLDEQYF. The CDR3 DNA follows: TGTGCCAGCAGCTTAGATAGCTTCCTTGACGAGCAGTACTTC.